One and the same sample provided the 3 T cell receptor beta chains below, sequenced in a study of cytomegalovirus exposure and HLA in healthy donors. Amplification used 60 Vbeta primers and 13 Jbeta primers. The table came from immunoSEQ multiplex PCR; TCRdb's copy has only in-frame clones and leaves some out. This sample has approximately 160,000 clones, with roughly 76% found just once. Sequencing was performed on PBMCs. The receptor source for this set is a human donor in good health.

The rearrangement uses TRBV6-5 and TRBJ2-5; the match to TRBD2 covers 8 bases. There are 15 residues in the CDR3. Looked up from germline, CDR1 is MNHEY and CDR2 is SVGAGI. With V trimmed by 10 bases and J by 2 bases, 12 bases remained unmatched. This CDR3 is CATGGGRGPQETQYF. The CDR3 nucleotides read TGTGCCACCGGGGGGGGGCGGGGGCCTCAAGAGACCCAGTACTTC.

The chain joins TRBV12-5 to TRBJ2-7; TRBD1 aligns across 7 bases. There are 14 residues in the CDR3. Unmatched junction bases numbered 8, after V lost 5 bases and J lost 4 bases. Germline V CDR1 and CDR2: LGHNT, FRNRAP. The CDR3 reads CASGSRDSPYEQYF. CDR3 in DNA: TGTGCTAGTGGTAGCCGGGACAGCCCATACGAGCAGTACTTC.

The genes are TRBV6-6 and TRBJ2-5, with D possibly TRBD1 on 5 matching bases. Germline-derived CDR1 and CDR2 are MNHNY and SVGAGI (reference sequence). This CDR3 comprises 13 residues. Trimming removed 5 bases at V and 2 bases at J, with 9 bases between. DNA for the CDR3: TGTGCCAGCAGTCACAACAGGCAAGAGACCCAGTACTTC. Translating gives CASSHNRQETQYF.